The 32 T cell receptor beta chains below all came from one sample that was sequenced in a study of T cell responses to AZD1222 COVID-19 vaccine. The data were produced by immunoSEQ multiplex PCR, yet TCRdb's version contains in-frame clones alone and is incomplete. The repertoire holds under 200,000 clones, 85% to 95% seen once, with 7% to 9.5% in the top ten. This specimen consisted of peripheral blood, obtained on day 0 of AZD1222 vaccination. All receptors derive from an adult in good health.

V gene TRBV27 combines with J gene TRBJ1-6; unclear D gene. Between the trimmed V and J ends, which lost 3 bases and 4 bases, there was a span of 7 bases. CDR3 size: 14 residues. Per germline, CDR1 MNHEY and CDR2 SMNVEV (reference sequence). The CDR3 loop reads CASSFLEYNSPLHF. The CDR3 DNA sequence: TGTGCCAGCAGTTTTCTTGAGTATAATTCACCCCTCCACTTT.

The chain couples TRBV9 to TRBJ1-3; possible D gene TRBD1, 6 bases. V lost 4 bases, J lost 4 bases, and 30 bases lay in between. This CDR3 spans 20 amino acids. The germline V gene has CDR1 SGDLS and CDR2 YYNGEE. The DNA of the CDR3 is TGTGCCAGCAGCAGAGGGACACCCGGCGACTATACAACGGGGGGAAACACCATATATTTT. Residues: CASSRGTPGDYTTGGNTIYF.

This chain joins TRBV24-1 and TRBJ1-2; D call uncertain. The CDR3 totals 13 residues. V was shortened by 2 bases and J by 2 bases, with 5 bases between the two germline ends. The germline CDR1 and CDR2 sequences are KGHDR and SFDVKD. The CDR3 coding sequence is TGTGCCACCAGTGATTCCCGCAACTATGGCTACACCTTC. Its protein product is CATSDSRNYGYTF.

The chain carries TRBV18 and TRBJ2-1; 9 nucleotides align to TRBD2. CDR1 and CDR2 (germline): KGHSH, LQKENI. The V and J ends lost 1 base and 8 bases, in that order; junction bases with no gene match: 6. The CDR3 extends over 15 amino acids. CDR3 in DNA: TGTGCCAGCTCACCACTAGCGGGAGTTGGGGATGAGCAGTTCTTC. Encoded protein: CASSPLAGVGDEQFF.

V is TRBV6-6 and J is TRBJ2-1, with D perhaps matching TRBD1 or TRBD2 (5 bases each). This CDR3 has 14 amino acids. V lost 7 bases and J 4 bases, leaving 14 bases between the germline ends. Germline lookup yields CDR1 MNHNY and CDR2 SVGAGI (reference sequence). The CDR3: CASTLRDVYNEQFF. CDR3 sequence (DNA): TGTGCCAGCACCCTGAGGGACGTATACAATGAGCAGTTCTTC.

The V call is TRBV13, the J call TRBJ1-1; tentatively, D is TRBD1 (6 bases). Trimming pared 5 bases from V and 1 base from J, leaving 20 bases between. Germline assignment: CDR1 PRHDT and CDR2 FYEKMQ (reference sequence). CDR3 length: 17 amino acids. The CDR3, as DNA: TGTGCCAGCAGCCCGCGAATTCTACAGGGCCGGAACACTGAAGCTTTCTTT. The encoded protein is CASSPRILQGRNTEAFF.

The rearrangement links TRBV7-2 to TRBJ1-2, with D unclear. V was shortened by 2 bases and J by 5 bases, with 9 bases between the two germline ends. The CDR3 runs to 13 residues. Germline CDR1 and CDR2: SGHTA and FQGNSA. The CDR3 nucleotides are TGTGCCAGCAGCTTACCCCGGGTGTATGGCTACACCTTC. It is translated as CASSLPRVYGYTF.

The chain uses TRBV5-4 and TRBJ1-3; 10 nucleotides line up with TRBD1. CDR1 and CDR2 (germline): SGHNT, YYREEE (reference sequence). The V gene end was trimmed by 3 bases and the J gene end by 4 bases; junction bases not matched to a gene: 1. CDR3 length: 14 amino acids. The chain's CDR3 is CASSSGQGGNTIYF. As DNA, the CDR3 is TGTGCCAGCAGCTCGGGACAGGGGGGAAACACCATATATTTT.

The chain uses TRBV5-6 and TRBJ2-7; a possible D gene is TRBD2 (5 bases). Trimming shortened V by 4 bases and J by 2 bases, and 16 bases separated the two germline ends. The CDR3 consists of 15 residues. Germline V CDR1 and CDR2: SGHDT, YYEEEE. CDR3 amino acids: CASSPGWGETYEQYF. CDR3 nucleotides: TGTGCCAGCAGCCCTGGCTGGGGAGAAACCTACGAGCAGTACTTC.

This chain uses TRBV7-6 with TRBJ2-7; the D gene could be TRBD1 or TRBD2 (5 bases each). The V gene lost 3 bases and the J gene lost 2 bases, with 11 bases spanning the gap. CDR1 SGHVS and CDR2 FNYEAQ come from the germline V gene. CDR3 size: 14 residues. CDR3 in amino acids: CASSLGRGPYEQYF. The CDR3 DNA is TGTGCCAGCAGCTTGGGACGGGGCCCCTACGAGCAGTACTTC. Complete variable domain (other parts from reference TRBV7-6 and TRBJ2-7): GAGVSQSPRYKVTKRGQDVALRCDPISGHVSLYWYRQALGQGPEFLTYFNYEAQQDKSGLPNDRFSAERPEGSISTLTIQRTEQRDSAMYRCASSLGRGPYEQYFGPGTRLTVT.

This chain connects TRBV27 to TRBJ2-7, with 8 bases fitting TRBD1. Germline V gene sequence: CDR1 MNHEY, CDR2 SMNVEV (reference sequence). V lost 8 bases to trimming and J lost 5 bases; unmatched junction nucleotides: 2. CDR3 length: 11 amino acids. The CDR3 DNA follows: TGTGCCAGCCGGACAGGGAACGAGCAGTACTTC. It codes for CASRTGNEQYF.

The V gene is TRBV27, the J gene TRBJ2-7; TRBD1 agrees at 9 bases. Germline V CDR1 and CDR2: MNHEY, SMNVEV (reference sequence). The CDR3 is made up of 14 amino acids. The J segment lost 2 bases and the V segment lost 10 bases, leaving 9 bases of the junction unmatched. CDR3 region: CATAPGTGTYEQYF. Written as DNA, the CDR3 is TGTGCCACCGCTCCCGGGACAGGGACCTACGAGCAGTACTTC.

The rearrangement uses TRBV28 and TRBJ1-2; 8 nucleotides agree with TRBD1. Losses at the gene ends were 6 bases for V and 5 bases for J; bases not matched to a gene: 8. The CDR3 is made up of 14 amino acids. Germline CDR1 reads MDHEN; CDR2 reads SYDVKM. CDR3 amino acids: CASSPQGGRYGYTF. Here the CDR3 DNA reads TGTGCCAGCAGCCCACAGGGGGGCAGGTATGGCTACACCTTC.

With respect to this clone: The same CDR3 is also encoded by other DNA sequences in this sample. This chain's CDR3 is CASSLSRETQYF. The CDR3 DNA sequence: TGTGCCAGCAGCCTCAGTCGGGAGACCCAGTACTTC. The chain is built from TRBV6-5 and TRBJ2-5; D remains unclear. Germline V gives CDR1 MNHEY, CDR2 SVGAGI. The CDR3 has 12 residues. Trimming cost V 6 bases and J 5 bases, with 10 bases left between them.

On this clone itself: This sample also contains other DNA sequences that code for the same CDR3. The chain has TRBV28 and TRBJ1-1; TRBD1 is a possible D gene (6 bases). Germline V gene data show CDR1 as MDHEN and CDR2 as SYDVKM. Trimming cost V 2 bases and J 4 bases, with 8 bases left between them. This CDR3 is 13 amino acids long. CDR3 residues: CASSLQGSTEAFF. The DNA for the CDR3 is TGTGCCAGCAGTTTACAGGGGAGCACTGAAGCTTTCTTT. The complete variable domain, with remaining parts taken from reference TRBV28 and TRBJ1-1, reads DVKVTQSSRYLVKRTGEKVFLECVQDMDHENMFWYRQDPGLGLRLIYFSYDVKMKEKGDIPEGYSVSREKKERFSLILESASTNQTSMYLCASSLQGSTEAFFGQGTRLTVV.

Written as DNA, the CDR3 is TGTGCCAGCAGCTTGGACGGGGTTAACTATGGCTACACCTTC. Amino acids: CASSLDGVNYGYTF. The chain is built from TRBV5-4 and TRBJ1-2; D is uncertain. Trimming left V 0 bases short and J 1 base short, with 7 bases between. The germline V gene encodes CDR1 SGHNT and CDR2 YYREEE (reference sequence). There are 14 residues in the CDR3. Full variable domain (missing parts from reference TRBV5-4 and TRBJ1-2): ETGVTQSPTHLIKTRGQQVTLRCSSQSGHNTVSWYQQALGQGPQFIFQYYREEENGRGNFPPRFSGLQFPNYSSELNVNALELDDSALYLCASSLDGVNYGYTFGSGTRLTVV.

This clone has a single count. J is TRBJ1-2 and V is TRBV7-9, with D maybe TRBD1 (5 bases). The V and J ends lost 1 base and 11 bases respectively, with 8 bases between them. Germline-derived CDR1 and CDR2 are SEHNR and FQNEAQ (reference sequence). CDR3 length: 11 residues. As DNA, the CDR3 is TGTGCCAGCAGCTTAGGGGGGACGTACACCTTC. It encodes CASSLGGTYTF.

This sequence joins TRBV12-3 or TRBV12-4 and TRBJ1-1; D unresolved. V was cut by 6 bases and J by 5 bases, with 13 bases left in between. The length of the CDR3 is 13 residues. The CDR3 here is CASSDRGGTEAFF. CDR3 nucleotides: TGTGCCAGCAGCGATCGTGGCGGTACTGAAGCTTTCTTT.

V gene TRBV9 combines with J gene TRBJ1-4; possible D gene TRBD1, 6 bases. Per germline, CDR1 SGDLS and CDR2 YYNGEE. V lost 3 bases to trimming and J lost 5 bases, with 14 bases between them. This CDR3 has 15 amino acids. CDR3 residues: CASSATGTRNEKLFF. CDR3 sequence (DNA): TGTGCCAGCAGCGCAACCGGGACACGGAATGAAAAACTGTTTTTT.

The rearrangement joins TRBV28 to TRBJ1-5, with D hard to call. The CDR3 is made up of 14 amino acids. Germline assignment: CDR1 MDHEN and CDR2 SYDVKM. V was cut by 5 bases and J by 5 bases, with 13 bases left in between. CDR3 DNA: TGTGCCAGCAGTCCGTTCCCCCCTTATCAGCCCCAGCATTTT. It specifies CASSPFPPYQPQHF.

J is TRBJ2-1 and V is TRBV9, with no clear D. This CDR3 has 16 residues. Between the trimmed V and J ends, which lost 2 bases and 6 bases, there was a span of 18 bases. The germline V gene has CDR1 SGDLS and CDR2 YYNGEE. The CDR3, as DNA: TGTGCCAGCAGCGTCAACTGGCAGCTACAAGGCAATGAGCAGTTCTTC. Protein: CASSVNWQLQGNEQFF.

The chain carries TRBV15 and TRBJ2-2; unclear D gene. CDR1 is LNHNV and CDR2 is YYDKDF in the germline V gene (reference sequence). The length of the CDR3 is 14 residues. Trimming removed 0 bases from V and 5 bases from J, with 7 bases in between. The CDR3 nucleotides are TGTGCCACCAGCAGAGAAACGGTTACCGGGGAGCTGTTTTTT. Its translation: CATSRETVTGELFF.

This clone was seen more than once but under ten times. The chain employs TRBV6-1 and TRBJ1-4, with TRBD1 identical over 8 bases. Germline-derived CDR1 and CDR2 are MNHNS and SASEGT. V was clipped by 3 bases and J by 5 bases; unmatched bases: 2. This CDR3 spans 14 amino acids. CDR3 amino acids: CASSESGGNEKLFF. The CDR3 DNA follows: TGTGCCAGCAGTGAGTCAGGGGGCAATGAAAAACTGTTTTTT.

The chain is built from TRBV10-3 and TRBJ2-7, with TRBD2 identical over 15 bases. The CDR3 contains 12 residues. CDR1 is ENHRY and CDR2 is SYGVKD in the germline V gene. J lost 7 bases, V lost 8 bases, and 0 bases had no gene match. The DNA of the CDR3 is TGTGCCATCGGACTAGCGGGAGGGGAGCAGTACTTC. Encoded protein: CAIGLAGGEQYF.

The gene calls are TRBV28 and TRBJ2-3, with 7 positions matching TRBD1. V shed 1 base, J shed 8 bases, and the junction held 6 bases outside the gene matches. Germline CDR1 is MDHEN and CDR2 is SYDVKM. The CDR3 runs 14 residues. The CDR3, as DNA: TGTGCCAGCAGTTTATCGGACAGGTCAGGTACGCAGTATTTT. Translating gives CASSLSDRSGTQYF. The whole variable domain, remainder taken from reference TRBV28 and TRBJ2-3, is DVKVTQSSRYLVKRTGEKVFLECVQDMDHENMFWYRQDPGLGLRLIYFSYDVKMKEKGDIPEGYSVSREKKERFSLILESASTNQTSMYLCASSLSDRSGTQYFGPGTRLTVL.

The chain carries TRBV4-3 and TRBJ1-6; D call uncertain. Trimming cost V 0 bases and J 7 bases, with 7 bases left between them. The germline CDR1 and CDR2 sequences are LGHNA and YSLEER. The CDR3 totals 14 residues. In nucleotides, the CDR3 is TGCGCCAGCAGCCAAGAAACCACGAATTCACCCCTCCACTTT. It specifies CASSQETTNSPLHF.

The CDR3 sequence is CASSKWAQGPNYGYTF. In nucleotides, the CDR3 is TGTGCCAGCAGCAAATGGGCTCAGGGCCCGAACTATGGCTACACCTTC. The J gene is TRBJ1-2, the V gene TRBV21-1; TRBD1, the table's D call, was not compared with the DNA. TRBV21-1 is noted as a pseudogene. The CDR3 length is 16 residues.

The V gene is TRBV5-4, the J gene TRBJ1-4; D gene ambiguous. Trimming cost V 1 base and J 8 bases, with 9 bases left between them. Germline V gene sequence: CDR1 SGHNT, CDR2 YYREEE (reference sequence). This CDR3 is built from 13 residues. Here the CDR3 reads CASSLRGTEKLFF. CDR3 DNA sequence: TGTGCCAGCAGCTTGCGGGGAACGGAAAAACTGTTTTTT.

The chain carries TRBV9 and TRBJ1-1; TRBD1 matches 7 bases. J lost 2 bases, V lost 4 bases, and 2 bases had no gene match. Germline V gene data show CDR1 as SGDLS and CDR2 as YYNGEE. The CDR3 totals 13 residues. The CDR3 region has the DNA TGTGCCAGCAGCCGGGACAGTAACACTGAAGCTTTCTTT. Translated: CASSRDSNTEAFF.

This chain links TRBV6-5 with TRBJ2-4, with 7 bases fitting TRBD1. Trimming removed 7 bases from V and 1 base from J; junction bases left unmatched: 7. CDR1 and CDR2 from the germline V gene are MNHEY and SVGAGI. The CDR3 consists of 15 residues. In DNA form, the CDR3 reads TGTGCCAGCACCGACAGGGCCGTGGCCAAAAACATTCAGTACTTC. Its protein product is CASTDRAVAKNIQYF.

The genes are TRBV4-2 and TRBJ1-5; D is unclear. CDR1 is LGHNA and CDR2 is YNFKEQ in the germline V gene. V lost 0 bases and J lost 2, with 8 bases in between. The CDR3 loop spans 15 amino acids. The CDR3 DNA reads TGTGCCAGCAGCCAAGAACCCGGGGGCAATCAGCCCCAGCATTTT. This translates into CASSQEPGGNQPQHF.

The chain has TRBV6-5 and TRBJ1-2, with D maybe TRBD1 (5 bases). V was shortened by 7 bases and J by 8 bases, with 17 bases between the two germline ends. This CDR3 contains 13 residues. Germline-derived CDR1 and CDR2 are MNHEY and SVGAGI. CDR3 sequence: CASIPVKGYGYTF. As DNA, the CDR3 is TGTGCCAGCATTCCCGTGAAGGGGTACGGCTACACCTTC.